This TCR beta chain was sequenced in a study of response to subunit inactivated influenza vaccine. This CDR3 contains 13 residues. V was cut by 9 bases and J by 1 base, with 10 bases left in between. CDR1 is LNHDA and CDR2 is SQIVND in the germline V gene (reference sequence). Points from the study as a whole: Authors proposed each seasonal influenza vaccination draws in few new T cells.

With regard to this clonotype: What it binds is unknown.

MiXCR was run by TCRdb on the RT-PCR reads, yielding one entry per CDR3 protein. The sample carries around 570,000 distinct CDR3 sequences, around 10% recorded once. These same data were also listed under a study on T cells expressing NK-cell markers. This second report adds: Production of TCR beta cDNA relied on 5'RACE template switching with UMIs.

The sequencing used PBMCs from blood, collected on the day of vaccination. The TCR originated in a man in his fifties who received an inactivated influenza vaccine. The chain uses TRBV19 and TRBJ2-1; weak D call: TRBD2 (5 bases). CDR3 sequence (DNA): TGTGCCAGAACTAGAAAATCCTACAATGAGCAGTTCTTC. It translates to CARTRKSYNEQFF.